These T cell receptor beta chains were read from a single sample in a study of T cells after yellow fever vaccination. From the 5' RACE reads, TCRdb called clonotypes with MiXCR, one entry per CDR3 protein. The data show about 250,000 distinct CDR3 sequences, over 3% seen once. The sample here was PBMCs, taken 15 days after the yellow fever booster vaccination. The source of these receptors is a man aged 18-30 years who received the YFV17D yellow fever vaccine. The CDR3 runs from the conserved cysteine through the conserved F or W. The D gene is left open where the match is weak. Clone size is stated in some rows and not others, as once, few, many or a class when expanded.

TRBV5-1,TRBJ2-7,TRBD1,many,CASSPTTGGSYEQYF,TGCGCCAGCAGCCCGACGACAGGGGGATCCTACGAGCAGTACTTC
TRBV20-1,TRBJ2-5,.,many,CSAAYRIQETQYF,TGCAGTGCTGCGTACAGAATACAAGAGACCCAGTACTTC
TRBV24-1,TRBJ2-2,.,.,CATSDSRKGTGELFF,TGTGCCACCAGTGATTCCCGGAAGGGCACCGGGGAGCTGTTTTTT
TRBV7-9,TRBJ1-3,.,many,CASKGASSGNTIYF,TGTGCCAGCAAAGGAGCTAGCTCTGGAAACACCATATATTTT
TRBV7-9,TRBJ1-5,TRBD1,many,CASSLGQSQPQHF,TGTGCCAGCAGCTTGGGACAGAGTCAGCCCCAGCATTTT
TRBV12-3/TRBV12-4,TRBJ2-2,.,many,CASRGSGAGELFF,TGTGCCAGTAGGGGTAGCGGAGCCGGGGAGCTGTTTTTT
TRBV20-1,TRBJ2-1,TRBD2,.,CSARGSLAGGYNEQFF,TGCAGTGCTAGAGGCTCACTAGCGGGGGGGTACAATGAGCAGTTCTTC
TRBV6-1,TRBJ2-7,.,many,CASSGYNGGYEQYF,TGTGCCAGCAGTGGCTATAATGGGGGGTACGAGCAGTACTTC
TRBV20-1,TRBJ2-5,TRBD2,many,CSARPRTSGGGTQYF,TGCAGTGCTAGACCCCGGACTAGCGGGGGGGGAACCCAGTACTTC
TRBV20-1,TRBJ1-5,.,many,CSARATLGLMGQPQHF,TGCAGTGCTAGAGCTACTTTGGGACTCATGGGGCAGCCCCAGCATTTT
TRBV5-6,TRBJ2-5,TRBD1,many,CASSLALYRGKETQYF,TGTGCCAGCAGCTTGGCCTTGTACAGGGGGAAAGAGACCCAGTACTTC
TRBV5-6,TRBJ1-2,.,few,CASRVDDYGYTF,TGTGCCAGCAGGGTTGACGACTATGGCTACACCTTC
TRBV6-5,TRBJ1-2,.,many,CASSYDRSYGYTF,TGTGCCAGCAGTTACGACAGGAGCTATGGCTACACCTTC
TRBV28,TRBJ2-2,TRBD2,many,CASGTTSGADTGELFF,TGTGCCAGCGGGACGACTAGCGGGGCGGACACCGGGGAGCTGTTTTTT
TRBV5-1,TRBJ2-5,TRBD2,many,CASTTLAGGPETQYF,TGCGCCAGCACCACGTTAGCGGGGGGGCCGGAGACCCAGTACTTC
TRBV7-2,TRBJ2-3,TRBD1,many,CASSPGTGPTDTQYF,TGTGCCAGCAGCCCCGGGACAGGGCCCACAGATACGCAGTATTTT
TRBV2,TRBJ1-4,.,many,CASSETEGEKLFF,TGTGCCAGCAGTGAGACGGAAGGAGAAAAACTGTTTTTT
TRBV27,TRBJ2-3,TRBD2,many,CASRAGGSDTQYF,TGTGCCAGCAGAGCGGGGGGATCAGATACGCAGTATTTT
TRBV6-2/TRBV6-3,TRBJ2-1,.,many,CASSYSGGHLINEQFF,TGTGCCAGCAGTTACTCGGGGGGACATCTGATTAATGAGCAGTTCTTC
TRBV7-2,TRBJ1-2,TRBD1,many,CASSSQGANGYTF,TGTGCCAGCAGCTCCCAGGGGGCCAATGGCTACACCTTC
TRBV12-5,TRBJ2-1,.,many,CASVGAGYNEQFF,TGTGCTAGTGTCGGGGCGGGCTACAATGAGCAGTTCTTC
TRBV5-1,TRBJ1-2,.,.,CASSKTGSDGYTF,TGCGCCAGCAGCAAAACAGGGTCCGATGGCTACACCTTC
TRBV7-2,TRBJ1-5,.,many,CASSQLSTGYQPQHF,TGTGCCAGCAGCCAACTTAGTACCGGGTATCAGCCCCAGCATTTT
TRBV7-8,TRBJ1-1,.,many,CASSLAGVNTEAFF,TGTGCCAGCAGCTTAGCTGGGGTTAACACTGAAGCTTTCTTT
TRBV20-1,TRBJ2-2,.,many,CSAPTANTGELFF,TGCAGTGCTCCCACGGCGAACACCGGGGAGCTGTTTTTT
TRBV6-2/TRBV6-3,TRBJ2-6,.,many,CASFQGSGANVLTF,TGTGCCAGCTTCCAGGGCTCTGGGGCCAACGTCCTGACTTTC
TRBV5-5,TRBJ2-4,.,many,CASSLAVSKNIQYF,TGTGCCAGCAGCTTGGCGGTCTCCAAAAACATTCAGTACTTC
TRBV6-5,TRBJ1-2,.,.,CASSYSFRREKYGYTF,TGTGCCAGCAGTTACTCGTTCCGACGTGAAAAGTATGGCTACACCTTC
TRBV7-3,TRBJ1-2,.,.,CASSLRAGNYGYTF,TGTGCCAGCAGCTTAAGGGCAGGGAACTATGGCTACACCTTC
TRBV5-6,TRBJ2-3,TRBD1,many,CASSLDRGHRTDTQYF,TGTGCCAGCAGCTTGGATAGGGGGCATCGCACAGATACGCAGTATTTT
TRBV28,TRBJ2-3,.,many,CASSSPSRAVTDTQYF,TGTGCCAGCAGTTCCCCCTCCAGGGCCGTCACAGATACGCAGTATTTT
TRBV5-4,TRBJ2-1,.,.,CASSLPSDNEQFF,TGTGCCAGCAGCTTACCTAGTGACAATGAGCAGTTCTTC